One and the same sample provided the 22 T cell receptor beta chains below, sequenced in a study of blood T cell repertoires in COVID-19. Here immunoSEQ multiplex PCR was the method, and the copy in TCRdb shows in-frame clones only, minus some. The data hold about 330,000 clones, with over 75% observed a single time. The sequencing sample was made of PBMCs or T cells enriched from blood (not recorded which). The receptors were sampled from a woman aged 18-29 years who had recovered from COVID-19.

In regard to this clone: This CDR3 is also generated by other DNA sequences in the sample. The chain carries TRBV27 and TRBJ2-7, with 10 positions matching TRBD1. V lost 5 bases, J lost 2 bases, and 3 bases stayed unmatched. The CDR3 is made up of 14 amino acids. CDR1 is MNHEY and CDR2 is SMNVEV in the germline V gene (reference sequence). Written as DNA, the CDR3 is TGTGCCAGCAGTCCCGGACAGGGGGCCTACGAGCAGTACTTC. Translation: CASSPGQGAYEQYF.

The chain joins TRBV28 to TRBJ2-7; D unresolved. V was trimmed by 4 bases and J by 3 bases, leaving 19 bases between them. Germline loops: CDR1 MDHEN, CDR2 SYDVKM. The CDR3 totals 16 residues. CDR3 in DNA: TGTGCCAGCAGTTCGGTGGGTACCGGAGACCACTACGAGCAGTACTTC. Amino acids: CASSSVGTGDHYEQYF.

This sequence joins TRBV19 and TRBJ1-5; D not resolved. The germline CDR1 and CDR2 sequences are LNHDA and SQIVND (reference sequence). V shed 3 bases and J shed 1 base, with 10 bases lying between them. The length of the CDR3 is 15 residues. CDR3 residues: CASSMLGQSNQPQHF. CDR3 bases: TGTGCCAGTAGTATGCTTGGGCAGAGCAATCAGCCCCAGCATTTT.

V gene TRBV29-1 combines with J gene TRBJ1-2; possibly TRBD1 for D (5 bases). Germline CDR1 and CDR2: SQVTM and ANQGSEA. The CDR3 consists of 13 residues. V shed 3 bases and J shed 5 bases, with 13 bases lying between them. CDR3 nucleotide sequence: TGCAGCGTTGAGATCAGGGAGGAATATGGCTACACCTTC. It translates to CSVEIREEYGYTF.

CDR3 coding DNA: TGTGCCACCAGTGATTTAGACAGGGGGGAGCTGTTTTTT. As protein: CATSDLDRGELFF. The rearrangement links TRBV24-1 to TRBJ2-2, with a tentative D call TRBD1 (6 bases). There are 13 residues in the CDR3. V lost 1 base and J 8 bases, leaving 7 bases between the germline ends. Per the germline V gene, CDR1 is KGHDR and CDR2 is SFDVKD.

Notes on this clone: Sequence at one end of the junction differs from germline and may be a read error. This chain links TRBV6-7 with TRBJ1-2; a possible D gene is TRBD1 (5 bases). TRBV6-7 is an open reading frame, and its role is uncertain. The CDR3 has 14 residues. The CDR3 DNA is TGTGCCAGCAGTTACTCCCCCCGGACACGAGACAGCGATTTC. It specifies CASSYSPRTRDSDF.

The V call is TRBV3-1 (or the pseudogene TRBV3-2), the J call TRBJ2-3; a weak D match, TRBD2 (5 bases). The length of the CDR3 is 15 residues. In germline, CDR1 is LGHDT, CDR2 YNNKEL (reference sequence). Trimming shortened V by 11 bases and J by 0 bases, and 18 bases separated the two germline ends. In DNA form, the CDR3 reads TGTGCCTCTTGGAAAGGTGGCGGGAGCACAGATACGCAGTATTTT. Its protein is CASWKGGGSTDTQYF.

V gene TRBV7-8 combines with J gene TRBJ1-5, with 8 nucleotides matching TRBD1. Germline CDR1 SGHVS, CDR2 FQNEAQ. There are 19 residues in the CDR3. With 1 base clipped from V and 5 bases from J, the junction kept 16 bases outside the gene matches. CDR3 protein: CASSLETSQGERDDQPQHF. The CDR3 nucleotides read TGTGCCAGCAGCTTAGAAACCTCACAGGGGGAGCGGGACGATCAGCCCCAGCATTTT.

V and J are TRBV5-4 and TRBJ2-7; D possibly corresponds to TRBD1 (6 bases). Germline CDR1 and CDR2: SGHNT and YYREEE (reference sequence). Trimming removed 4 bases at V and 6 bases at J, with 14 bases between. The CDR3 loop spans 13 amino acids. This chain's CDR3 is CASSKDRTLEQYF. The CDR3 DNA reads as TGTGCCAGCAGCAAGGACAGAACCCTCGAGCAGTACTTC.

The chain links TRBV6-5 to TRBJ2-2, with TRBD1 identical over 8 bases. Germline CDR1 MNHEY, CDR2 SVGAGI. Trimming removed 2 bases from V and 7 bases from J; junction bases left unmatched: 3. The CDR3 totals 14 residues. The CDR3: CASSYGQGDGELFF. The DNA of the CDR3 is TGTGCCAGCAGTTACGGACAGGGTGACGGGGAGCTGTTTTTT.

The V call is TRBV24-1, the J call TRBJ2-5; TRBD1 agrees at 7 bases. V shed 7 bases, J shed 4 bases, and the junction held 5 bases outside the gene matches. Germline V gene lookup returns CDR1 KGHDR and CDR2 SFDVKD. There are 13 residues in the CDR3. The CDR3 DNA is TGTGCCACCAGCTCAGGGGGAAGAGAGACCCAGTACTTC. Translation gives CATSSGGRETQYF.

This clone was counted only a few times. A junction boundary mismatches the germline segment, possibly from a read error. V and J are TRBV7-7 and TRBJ2-1, with D possibly being TRBD1 (6 bases). From germline, CDR1 is SSHAT and CDR2 FNYEAQ (reference sequence). CDR3 length equals 15 residues. CDR3 DNA sequence: TGTGCTAGCAGCTTAGCGTTAGAGGGGGACAAAAAGCAGTTCTTC. Amino acids: CASSLALEGDKKQFF.

This rearrangement joins TRBV7-2 to TRBJ1-5, with no clear D. The CDR3 contains 15 residues. The germline V and J ends were trimmed by 5 bases and 5 bases, with 16 bases remaining between them. Germline CDR1 and CDR2: SGHTA and FQGNSA. The CDR3 bases are TGTGCCAGCAGCCCGACGGGAGGGATATATCAGCCCCAGCATTTT. It yields the protein CASSPTGGIYQPQHF.

The chain has TRBV25-1 and TRBJ1-3; unclear D gene. The CDR3 spans 14 residues. Germline CDR1 and CDR2: MGHDK and SYGVNS. The V end was cut by 1 base, the J end by 7 bases, with 11 bases between. The CDR3 DNA reads TGTGCCAGCAGTGAATTTATTACACCGAACACCATATATTTT. Encoded protein: CASSEFITPNTIYF.

The rearrangement joins TRBV11-2 to TRBJ1-4, with D perhaps matching TRBD1 (6 bases). V was trimmed by 4 bases and J by 7 bases, leaving 16 bases between them. In germline, CDR1 is SGHAT, CDR2 FQNNGV. The CDR3 sequence is 15 residues long. This chain's CDR3 is CASSSAGEGSEKLFF. In DNA, the CDR3 is TGTGCCAGCAGCTCCGCAGGGGAAGGTAGTGAAAAACTGTTTTTT.

Remarks on this clone: Other DNA sequences in this sample translate to the same CDR3. The V and J genes are TRBV5-1 and TRBJ2-7; TRBD2 agrees at 14 bases. The CDR3 sequence is 16 residues long. Unmatched junction bases numbered 2, after V lost 2 bases and J lost 1 base. The germline CDR1 and CDR2 sequences are SGHRS and YFSETQ. The CDR3 region has the DNA TGCGCCAGCAGCTTAGGACTAGCGGGAGGTTCCTACGAGCAGTACTTC. Its protein product is CASSLGLAGGSYEQYF.

The chain joins TRBV2 to TRBJ1-2; TRBD1 matches 9 bases. Germline-derived CDR1 and CDR2 are SNHLY and FYNNEI. Germline trimming cut 1 base from V and 6 bases from J; bases unmatched to any gene: 18. This CDR3 is built from 19 residues. CDR3: CASSEERDRAGVGRNGYTF. CDR3 nucleotide sequence: TGTGCCAGCAGTGAAGAAAGGGACAGGGCGGGAGTGGGTCGTAATGGCTACACCTTC.

For the CDR3, the DNA is TGTGCCAGCAGTCCATACAGTCGGATGAACACTGAAGCTTTCTTT. It codes for CASSPYSRMNTEAFF. This chain links TRBV27 with TRBJ1-1; no definite D call. Trimming left V 5 bases short and J 0 bases short, with 13 bases between. CDR1 is MNHEY and CDR2 is SMNVEV in the germline V gene (reference sequence). The CDR3 contains 15 residues.

The CDR3 loop reads CSAGGGSGNTIYF. The CDR3 DNA sequence: TGCAGCGCTGGGGGGGGCTCTGGAAACACCATATATTTT. The genes are TRBV29-1 and TRBJ1-3; D perhaps matches TRBD1 (5 bases). CDR3 size: 13 residues. V lost 7 bases, J lost 0 bases, and 10 bases lay in between. Germline V gives CDR1 SQVTM, CDR2 ANQGSEA.

For the CDR3, the DNA is TGTGCCAGCAGTCCGGGACGGGGGAATGAGCAGTTCTTC. As protein: CASSPGRGNEQFF. The V call is TRBV12-3 or TRBV12-4, the J call TRBJ2-1; a possible D gene is TRBD2 (6 bases). CDR3 size: 13 residues. Deletions cut 5 bases from V and 7 bases from J, with 12 bases between.

Here the CDR3 DNA reads TGTGCCAGCACCTCATATAGAACAGGGAGGAACACTGAAGCTTTCTTT. Its translation: CASTSYRTGRNTEAFF. V and J are TRBV5-4 and TRBJ1-1; tentatively, D is TRBD1 (6 bases). The CDR3 covers 16 residues. Trimming stripped 6 bases from V and 1 base from J, with 19 bases between. Germline lookup yields CDR1 SGHNT and CDR2 YYREEE (reference sequence). The full variable domain, rest sourced from reference TRBV5-4 and TRBJ1-1, is ETGVTQSPTHLIKTRGQQVTLRCSSQSGHNTVSWYQQALGQGPQFIFQYYREEENGRGNFPPRFSGLQFPNYSSELNVNALELDDSALYLCASTSYRTGRNTEAFFGQGTRLTVV.

The rearrangement links TRBV2 to TRBJ1-1, with no clear D. The CDR3 is 10 residues long. Per germline, CDR1 SNHLY and CDR2 FYNNEI. Trimming cost V 3 bases and J 10 bases, with 6 bases left between them. The CDR3 DNA reads TGTGCCAGCAGTGAGGGCATAGCTTTCTTT. It encodes CASSEGIAFF.